This T cell receptor beta chain was identified in a study of blood T cell repertoires in COVID-19. TCRdb's table, derived via immunoSEQ multiplex PCR, lists solely in-frame clones and lacks some. The data contain around 150,000 clones, about four fifths of them seen just once; the ten biggest clones take up about 3.7%. There are 14 residues in the CDR3. Germline CDR1 WNHNN, CDR2 SYGVQD (reference sequence). Trimming removed 1 base from V and 6 bases from J, with 7 bases in between. The chain couples TRBV10-1 to TRBJ1-6; D unresolved. The sequenced sample was PBMCs or T cells enriched from blood (not recorded which). The sequence derives from a woman between 45 and 60 years old with acute COVID-19. As DNA, the CDR3 is TGCGCCAGCAGTGAGTTCCGGGTTAATTCACCCCTCCACTTT. Translated, it gives CASSEFRVNSPLHF.